This T cell receptor beta chain was retrieved from a study of beta chain features in type 1 diabetes. CDR1 SGHRS and CDR2 YFSETQ come from the germline V gene. V lost 7 bases, J lost 5 bases, and 7 bases stayed unmatched. There are 14 residues in the CDR3. The authors reverse transcribed all of the isolated RNA, so sequencing captured expressed TCRB transcripts. TCRdb's table, derived via immunoSEQ multiplex PCR, lists solely in-frame clones and lacks some. The sample contains around 99,000 clones, 30% to 40% of which appear only once. The sequenced material came from stem cell memory CD4+ T cells from blood. The sequence came from a woman aged 18-35 years in good health. The chain is built from TRBV5-1 and TRBJ2-3; 10 bases match TRBD1. The CDR3 DNA follows: TGCGCCAGCTCGGACAGGGGGACCGGAGATACGCAGTATTTT. Its translation: CASSDRGTGDTQYF. Looking up the rest from reference TRBV5-1 and TRBJ2-3 gives the full variable domain: KAGVTQTPRYLIKTRGQQVTLSCSPISGHRSVSWYQQTPGQGLQFLFEYFSETQRNKGNFPGRFSGRQFSNSRSEMNVSTLELGDSALYLCASSDRGTGDTQYFGPGTRLTVL.